This TCR beta chain originates from a study of blood T cell repertoires in COVID-19. Overall study: Acute and convalescent COVID-19 samples came from the United States, Italy and Spain. PBMCs, B-cell-depleted T cells, or T cells were the source of the cDNA or gDNA that made up the material.

In the authors' methods: Reference gene primer amplification gave estimated nucleated cell counts. Using immunoSEQ multiplex PCR, the repertoire was profiled, and TCRdb retains in-frame clones only, with some absent. That table supplies the V and J calls and clone size; D and trimming were determined from the DNA. Here the sample spans some 130,000 clones, 60% to 75% being singletons. The germline V gene encodes CDR1 SNHLY and CDR2 FYNNEI. The V gene lost 3 bases and the J gene lost 0 bases, with 9 bases spanning the gap. This CDR3 is 16 amino acids long. The clonotype comes from a woman in her 70s with acute or convalescent COVID-19. The V and J genes are TRBV2 and TRBJ1-6, with D possibly being TRBD1 (6 bases). Source material: peripheral blood. The CDR3 nucleotides read TGTGCCAGCAGTGATACAGGGAGCTCCTATAATTCACCCCTCCACTTT. Its protein is CASSDTGSSYNSPLHF.